This T cell receptor beta chain was sequenced for a study of T cells in Graves' hyperthyroidism and ophthalmopathy. Trimming took off 6 bases at V and 4 bases at J, with 12 bases between the two ends. Germline CDR1 and CDR2: KGHSH and LQKENI. The CDR3 covers 13 residues. RNA transcripts yielded amplified TCR beta CDR3 regions. The HTBI set primed first-round TCR CDR3 RT-PCR. TCRdb redid the calling of the multiplex PCR reads with MiXCR, one entry per CDR3 protein. The table has tens of thousands of distinct CDR3 sequences, just under 50% seen once; the top ten hold roughly 6.4%. Sequenced material: blood. The receptor was derived from a woman between 45 and 65 years old with Graves' hyperthyroidism that later progressed to Graves' ophthalmopathy. This chain connects TRBV18 to TRBJ1-1; D may be TRBD1 (6 bases). Written as DNA, the CDR3 is TGTGCCAGCTCCTCGAGGGGGGTCACTGAAGCTTTCTTT. It codes for CASSSRGVTEAFF. Based on the CDR3 plus reference TRBV18 and TRBJ1-1, the full variable domain is NAGVMQNPRHLVRRRGQEARLRCSPMKGHSHVYWYRQLPEEGLKFMVYLQKENIIDESGMPKERFSAEFPKEGPSILRIQQVVRGDSAAYFCASSSRGVTEAFFGQGTRLTVV.